Here is one T cell receptor beta chain with its context. This entry comes from a study of blood T cell repertoires in COVID-19. As for the study in general: T cells, B-cell-depleted T cells, or PBMCs supplied cDNA or gDNA.

Per the original methods: Amplification of reference gene primers provided the estimated nucleated cell counts. Libraries were prepared by immunoSEQ multiplex PCR; TCRdb keeps only in-frame clonotypes and omits some of them. The V and J calls and clone size come from that table; D and trimming were worked out from the DNA. This sample yields some 150,000 clones, of which over 65% are seen a single time; over 2% belongs to the top ten. The ends were cut back, 5 bases at V and 3 bases at J, with 10 bases in the middle. This CDR3 region has 13 residues. CDR1 is SGHRS and CDR2 is YFSETQ in the germline V gene.

This sequence originates from a man between 65 and 85 years old with acute or convalescent COVID-19. Sequenced input: peripheral blood. The genes are TRBV5-1 and TRBJ2-3; D gene uncertain. The CDR3 sequence: CASSSQPTDTQYF. In DNA, the CDR3 is TGCGCCAGCAGTAGCCAGCCTACAGATACGCAGTATTTT.